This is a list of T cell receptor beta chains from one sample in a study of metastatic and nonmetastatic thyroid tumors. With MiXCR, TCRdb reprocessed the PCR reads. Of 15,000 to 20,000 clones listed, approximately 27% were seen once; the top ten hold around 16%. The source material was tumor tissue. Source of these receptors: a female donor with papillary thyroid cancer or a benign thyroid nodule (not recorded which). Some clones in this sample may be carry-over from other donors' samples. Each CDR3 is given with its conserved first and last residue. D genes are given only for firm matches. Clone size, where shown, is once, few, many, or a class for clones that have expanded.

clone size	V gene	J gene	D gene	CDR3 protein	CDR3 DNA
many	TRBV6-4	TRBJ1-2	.	CASSAGMRGYGYTF	TGTGCCAGCAGTGCAGGGATGCGAGGCTATGGCTACACCTTC
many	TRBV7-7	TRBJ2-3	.	CASSQTLSSTDTQYF	TGTGCTAGCAGCCAGACATTGTCTAGCACAGATACGCAGTATTTT
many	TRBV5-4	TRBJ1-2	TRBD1	CASSLRQRQGAEDYGYTF	TGTGCCAGCAGCTTAAGGCAGAGACAGGGGGCTGAGGACTATGGCTACACCTTC
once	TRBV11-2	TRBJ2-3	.	CASSLVSPRGDTQYF	TGTGCCAGCAGCTTAGTCTCCCCCAGAGGGGATACGCAGTATTTT
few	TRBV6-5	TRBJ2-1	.	CASSYNGFYNEQFF	TGTGCCAGCAGTTATAACGGGTTTTACAATGAGCAGTTCTTC
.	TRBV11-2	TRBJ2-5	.	CVSSPGTSRQYF	TGTGTCAGCAGCCCCGGAACAAGCAGACAGTACTTC
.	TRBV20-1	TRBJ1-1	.	CSASLHQDVSEAFF	TGCAGTGCTAGCCTTCATCAGGACGTATCTGAAGCTTTCTTT
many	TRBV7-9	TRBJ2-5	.	CASSLAPNRDPLGETQYF	TGTGCCAGCAGCTTAGCCCCTAACCGGGACCCACTGGGGGAGACCCAGTACTTC
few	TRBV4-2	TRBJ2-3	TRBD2	CASGTQATSGTDTQYF	TGTGCCAGCGGCACCCAGGCCACTAGCGGCACAGATACGCAGTATTTT
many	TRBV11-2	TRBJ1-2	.	CASRGGGGTNYGYTF	TGTGCCAGCAGGGGAGGCGGGGGGACCAACTATGGCTACACCTTC
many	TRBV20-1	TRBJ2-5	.	CSADRETQYF	TGCAGTGCTGACAGGGAGACCCAGTACTTC
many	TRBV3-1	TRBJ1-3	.	CASSQPGGSGNTIYF	TGTGCCAGCAGCCAACCGGGAGGGTCTGGAAACACCATATATTTT
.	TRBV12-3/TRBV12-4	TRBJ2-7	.	CASSTLQGHEQYF	TGTGCCAGCAGTACTCTACAGGGTCACGAGCAGTACTTC
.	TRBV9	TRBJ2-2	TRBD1	CASSNPRTGGLKTGELFF	TGTGCCAGCAGCAATCCAAGGACAGGGGGATTGAAGACCGGGGAGCTGTTTTTT
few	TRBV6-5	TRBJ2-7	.	CASSYGGSYEQYF	TGTGCCAGCAGTTACGGGGGGAGCTACGAGCAGTACTTC
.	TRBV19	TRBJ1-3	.	CASSMGPVGPGNTIYF	TGTGCCAGTAGCATGGGACCTGTGGGACCTGGAAACACCATATATTTT
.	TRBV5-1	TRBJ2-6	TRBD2	CASSLVAGVIGANVLTF	TGCGCCAGCAGCTTGGTAGCGGGAGTAATTGGGGCCAACGTCCTGACTTTC
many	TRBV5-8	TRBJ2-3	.	CASSFSGGADTQYF	TGTGCCAGCAGCTTTTCAGGTGGGGCAGATACGCAGTATTTT
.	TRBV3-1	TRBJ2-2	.	CASSQVFRAGELFF	TGTGCCAGCAGCCAAGTGTTTAGGGCTGGGGAGCTGTTTTTT
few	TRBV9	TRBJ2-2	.	CASREDNMGELFF	TGTGCCAGCAGGGAAGACAACATGGGGGAGCTGTTTTTT
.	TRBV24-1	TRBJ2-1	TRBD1	CATSDKSRDRGDEQFF	TGTGCCACCAGTGATAAGTCAAGAGACAGGGGCGATGAGCAGTTCTTC
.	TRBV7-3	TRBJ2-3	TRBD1	CASSLGQGIKDTQYF	TGTGCCAGCAGTCTTGGACAGGGAATCAAAGATACGCAGTATTTT
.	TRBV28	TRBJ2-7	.	CASSPSHYEQYF	TGTGCCAGCAGCCCTAGCCACTACGAGCAGTACTTC
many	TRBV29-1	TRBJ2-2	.	CSVKGTAITGELFF	TGCAGCGTAAAAGGGACGGCAATCACCGGGGAGCTGTTTTTT
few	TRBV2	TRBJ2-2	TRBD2	CASRIGAGGPSGELFF	TGTGCCAGCAGGATCGGGGCGGGAGGGCCCAGCGGGGAGCTGTTTTTT
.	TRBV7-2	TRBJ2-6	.	CASSLAMF	TGTGCCAGCAGCTTAGCTATGTTC
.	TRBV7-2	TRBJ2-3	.	CSISSEHTDTQYF	TGTTCCATCAGCTCTGAACACACAGATACGCAGTATTTT
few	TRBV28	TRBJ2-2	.	CAISLDTRELFF	TGTGCCATCAGTTTGGACACCCGGGAGCTGTTTTTT